The T cell receptor beta chain under discussion was sequenced for a study of type 1 regulatory T cells. Across the whole study: T-allo10 is an in vitro-generated, Tr1-enriched CD4 T cell product specific for alloantigen.

This clonotype has just a few counts. TCRdb used MiXCR to reprocess the reads, holding one entry per CDR3 protein. This sample has approximately 100,000 distinct CDR3 sequences, with around a third found just once. Germline V lookup: CDR1 LNHDA, CDR2 SQIVND (reference sequence). This CDR3 has 17 amino acids. Trimming at V came to 10 bases and at J to 4 bases, leaving 19 bases not matched to a gene. The V and J genes are TRBV19 and TRBJ2-1, with 7 nucleotides matching TRBD2. This TCR derives from a human donor in good health. Sequences were obtained from CD4+ T cells, either the whole sample or a sorted fraction (not recorded which). DNA for the CDR3: TGTGCCACCAAGCGAACCAACGGCGGGAGAGAATACAATGAGCAGTTCTTC. Amino acid sequence: CATKRTNGGREYNEQFF.